One sample yielded the 30 T cell receptor beta chains listed below, sequenced in a study of T-cell reconstitution after alpha-beta-depleted transplantation in children. Library preparation (for TCRbeta) was performed with unique molecular identifiers. Each CDR3 protein gets one entry after TCRdb re-called the PCR reads with MiXCR. The table has about 280,000 distinct CDR3 sequences, roughly 11% seen once. The sequences come from peripheral blood, collected 180 days after TCRalphabeta/CD19-depleted stem cell transplant. Source of these receptors: a male patient aged 2-15 years who had a stem cell transplant for chronic granulomatous disease, so the T cells may come from the graft donor.

This clonotype was detected once. A read error is possible here, since a much larger clone lies one base away. V and J are TRBV4-2 and TRBJ2-7; 8 bases agree with TRBD2. Per germline, CDR1 LGHNA and CDR2 YNFKEQ. The CDR3 extends over 15 amino acids. CDR3 loop: CGSSQVAGRNYEQYF. DNA for the CDR3: TGTGGCAGCAGCCAAGTAGCGGGACGGAACTACGAGCAGTACTTC.

This chain connects TRBV6-1 to TRBJ2-3; no clear D gene. The germline V gene encodes CDR1 MNHNS and CDR2 SASEGT. Trimming removed 6 bases at V and 0 bases at J, with 7 bases between. The CDR3 extends over 13 amino acids. This CDR3 reads CASRTPSTDTQYF. The CDR3 DNA follows: TGTGCCAGCAGGACACCGAGCACAGATACGCAGTATTTT.

A remark on this clonotype: This may arise from a read error, as a much more abundant clone is one base away. The rearrangement joins TRBV5-1 to TRBJ1-1; possible D gene TRBD1, 5 bases. The CDR3 covers 15 residues. The germline V gene has CDR1 SGHRS and CDR2 YFSETQ. CDR3 sequence: CASSLVWGENTEGFF. The CDR3, as DNA: TGCGCCAGCAGCTTGGTGTGGGGGGAGAACACTGAAGGTTTCTTT.

This clonotype has ten or more counts. The CDR3 here is CASSEAGVVTQYF. As DNA, the CDR3 is TGTGCCAGCAGTGAAGCCGGCGTCGTGACCCAGTACTTC. The chain is built from TRBV25-1 and TRBJ2-5; D is undetermined. The CDR3 covers 13 residues. Per the germline V gene, CDR1 is MGHDK and CDR2 is SYGVNS. V lost 2 bases and J 7 bases, leaving 11 bases between the germline ends.

This clonotype was observed at least ten times. The gene calls are TRBV12-3 or TRBV12-4 and TRBJ2-1; D uncertain. Deletions cut 6 bases from V and 0 bases from J, with 15 bases between. The CDR3 covers 16 residues. CDR3 sequence: CASSPDGLNSYNEQFF. For the CDR3, the DNA is TGTGCCAGCAGCCCAGACGGGCTAAACTCCTACAATGAGCAGTTCTTC.

This clonotype was found many times. V and J are TRBV5-1 and TRBJ2-1; 9 nucleotides agree with TRBD2. Germline CDR1 SGHRS, CDR2 YFSETQ. V lost 0 bases and J lost 7; bases outside the gene matches: 11. The CDR3 consists of 17 residues. CDR3 sequence (DNA): TGCGCCAGCAGCTTGGGTCGATTGGCTGCGGGAGGGAATGAGCAGTTCTTC. Translation: CASSLGRLAAGGNEQFF.

The table lists this clonotype with many counts. The V call is TRBV12-3 or TRBV12-4, the J call TRBJ2-3; 11 bases align to TRBD1. V gave up 3 bases and J gave up 3 bases; unmatched junction bases: 8. There are 17 residues in the CDR3. The CDR3 loop reads CASSLGGQGARTDTQYF. The CDR3 nucleotides are TGTGCCAGCAGTTTGGGCGGACAGGGGGCGCGGACAGATACGCAGTATTTT.

This clonotype has at least ten counts. The chain has TRBV6-1 and TRBJ2-1; no reliable D call. This CDR3 contains 12 residues. With 0 bases removed from V and 10 bases from J, the gap between germline ends came to 7 bases. Germline V gene data show CDR1 as MNHNS and CDR2 as SASEGT. CDR3 in DNA: TGTGCCAGCAGTGAAGCGCACTACGAGCAGTTCTTC. It yields the protein CASSEAHYEQFF.

This clonotype has a count of ten or more. CDR3 bases: TGTGCCAGCAGCTTAACGACAGGAGTTGGAAACACCATATATTTT. Translation gives CASSLTTGVGNTIYF. This chain uses TRBV7-2 with TRBJ1-3, with a tentative D call TRBD1 (6 bases). From germline, CDR1 is SGHTA and CDR2 FQGNSA. The CDR3 is 15 amino acids. Trimming pared 2 bases from V and 3 bases from J, leaving 11 bases between.

As concerns this clonotype: Just one base apart from a much larger clone, this may be a read error. The chain joins TRBV27 to TRBJ2-1; 7 bases are shared with TRBD1. Looked up from germline, CDR1 is MNHEY and CDR2 is SMNVEV (reference sequence). This CDR3 comprises 14 residues. CDR3 nucleotide sequence: TGTGCCACCAGTCTCCGGGACAGCGACAATGAGCAGTTCTTC. Translating it yields CATSLRDSDNEQFF.

The table lists this clonotype with a few counts. The J gene is TRBJ2-1, the V gene TRBV7-8; 15 bases agree with TRBD2. Trimming cost V 0 bases and J 6 bases; bases outside gene matches: 3. Germline CDR1 SGHVS, CDR2 FQNEAQ. The CDR3 is made up of 17 amino acids. The CDR3 loop is CASSLAKGLAGGNEQFF. The CDR3 DNA is TGTGCCAGCAGCTTAGCGAAGGGACTAGCGGGAGGCAATGAGCAGTTCTTC.

This clonotype appeared many times. The chain uses TRBV9 and TRBJ2-5; 10 bases are shared with TRBD1. Germline loops: CDR1 SGDLS, CDR2 YYNGEE. The CDR3 covers 15 residues. The V gene end was trimmed by 3 bases and the J gene end by 5 bases; junction bases not matched to a gene: 7. CDR3 DNA: TGTGCCAGCAGCGGGACAGGGGGTTCTATGGAGACCCAGTACTTC. As protein: CASSGTGGSMETQYF.

This clonotype was seen ten or more times. This chain connects TRBV6-5 to TRBJ2-6, with D maybe TRBD2 (6 bases). V was shortened by 3 bases and J by 3 bases, with 12 bases between the two germline ends. The CDR3 has 16 amino acids. Germline V gene data show CDR1 as MNHEY and CDR2 as SVGAGI. The CDR3 nucleotides are TGTGCCAGCAGTTATGCGGGGCTGGGTGGGGCCAACGTCCTGACTTTC. Its protein product is CASSYAGLGGANVLTF.

This clonotype was observed at least ten times. The chain uses TRBV4-1 and TRBJ2-4; D possibly corresponds to TRBD2 (6 bases). Trimming shortened V by 3 bases and J by 0 bases, and 6 bases separated the two germline ends. Germline V gives CDR1 MGHRA, CDR2 YSYEKL. This CDR3 has 14 residues. The CDR3 region is CASSQGGAKNIQYF. CDR3 nucleotide sequence: TGCGCCAGCAGCCAGGGGGGAGCCAAAAACATTCAGTACTTC.

This clonotype was seen repeatedly, ten times or more. The V gene is TRBV11-1, the J gene TRBJ2-1, with 14 positions matching TRBD2. The length of the CDR3 is 16 residues. The V gene's germline CDR1 is SGHAT and CDR2 FQDESV (reference sequence). J lost 10 bases, V lost 4 bases, and 9 bases had no gene match. CDR3 coding DNA: TGTGCCAGCAGCTCCGGACTAGCGGGAGGAGGCGGAGAGCAGTTCTTC. Protein sequence: CASSSGLAGGGGEQFF.

This clonotype was seen many times. The junction and the germline gene differ at one end; a read error may be behind it. The V gene is TRBV5-1, the J gene TRBJ2-2, with D possibly matching TRBD1 (6 bases). Germline CDR1 and CDR2: SGHRS and YFSETQ. The CDR3 totals 15 residues. CDR3 loop: CASSFVQGGSGELVF. The CDR3 bases are TGCGCCAGCAGCTTCGTACAGGGCGGATCCGGGGAGCTGGTTTTT.

This clonotype appeared many times. This chain connects TRBV12-3 or TRBV12-4 to TRBJ1-5; no clear D gene. The CDR3 is made up of 17 amino acids. Trimming left V 2 bases short and J 0 bases short, with 14 bases between. CDR3 region: CASSLLVGQYSNQPQHF. The CDR3 coding sequence is TGTGCCAGCAGTTTACTAGTCGGGCAGTATAGCAATCAGCCCCAGCATTTT.

Details on this clonotype: At one end the junction does not follow the germline gene, possibly because of a read error. The chain carries TRBV4-2 and TRBJ1-4; D uncertain. Germline CDR1 reads LGHNA; CDR2 reads YNFKEQ. The CDR3 has 16 residues. CDR3 loop: CAGSPKRVTTNEKLFF. CDR3 nucleotides: TGTGCCGGCAGCCCCAAGCGGGTTACCACTAATGAAAAACTGTTTTTT.

This clonotype was seen many times. DNA of the CDR3: TGTGCCAGCAGTGCGACAGGGTACGAGCAGTACTTC. This sequence encodes CASSATGYEQYF. V usage is TRBV6-2 or TRBV6-3 and J usage is TRBJ2-7; the match to TRBD1 covers 7 bases. This CDR3 comprises 12 residues. After removal of 5 bases from V and 4 bases from J, the junction contained 2 bases not matched to a gene. Germline V gene data show CDR1 as MNHEY and CDR2 as SVGEGT.

This clonotype was detected many times. The rearrangement joins TRBV20-1 to TRBJ2-2; D is unclear. Trimming stripped 3 bases from V and 7 bases from J, with 9 bases between. The germline V gene has CDR1 DFQATT and CDR2 SNEGSKA (reference sequence). CDR3 length: 12 amino acids. The CDR3 reads CSASVADGELFF. The CDR3, as DNA: TGCAGTGCTAGTGTCGCGGACGGGGAGCTGTTTTTT.

This clonotype was counted many times. This rearrangement joins TRBV7-2 to TRBJ2-2; a possible D gene is TRBD2 (6 bases). Germline CDR1 SGHTA, CDR2 FQGNSA. Trimming removed 5 bases from V and 5 bases from J, with 15 bases in between. The CDR3 is made up of 15 amino acids. The CDR3 coding sequence is TGTGCCAGCAGCACCCGGGACGGAGGGACCGGGGAGCTGTTTTTT. It translates to CASSTRDGGTGELFF.

There are many counts of this clonotype. The CDR3 reads CASSLWQGVGTDTQYF. The CDR3 nucleotides read TGTGCCAGCAGTTTATGGCAGGGAGTGGGCACAGATACGCAGTATTTT. This chain links TRBV28 with TRBJ2-3; the D gene could be TRBD1 or TRBD2 (5 bases each). V was pared by 0 bases and J by 1 base, with 11 bases between. Looked up from germline, CDR1 is MDHEN and CDR2 is SYDVKM. There are 16 residues in the CDR3.

This clonotype came up many times. This chain joins TRBV29-1 and TRBJ2-7, with D tentatively TRBD1 (6 bases). This CDR3 region has 11 residues. Trimming took off 6 bases at V and 5 bases at J, with 11 bases between the two ends. Germline V lookup: CDR1 SQVTM, CDR2 ANQGSEA. CDR3 residues: CSVGRGHEQYF. The CDR3 region has the DNA TGCAGCGTCGGCAGGGGCCACGAGCAGTACTTC.

This clonotype has a count of ten or more. The CDR3 DNA sequence: TGCGCCAGCAGCTCAGGGATGAACACTGAAGCTTTCTTT. Protein sequence: CASSSGMNTEAFF. The chain recombines TRBV5-1 with TRBJ1-1; tentatively, D is TRBD1 (5 bases). This CDR3 spans 13 amino acids. V was shortened by 3 bases and J by 0 bases, with 6 bases between the two germline ends. CDR1 SGHRS and CDR2 YFSETQ come from the germline V gene.

As regards this clonotype: One end of the junction fails to match germline, which may point to a read error. The chain uses TRBV20-1 and TRBJ2-1, with a weak D call TRBD2 (6 bases). The CDR3 consists of 14 residues. CDR1 and CDR2 from the germline V gene are DFQATT and SNEGSKA (reference sequence). The CDR3 nucleotides read TGCAGTGCTAGCCAACTAGTGGGAGGTGATGAGCAGATCTTC. It specifies CSASQLVGGDEQIF.

This clonotype was seen many times. This chain links TRBV5-6 with TRBJ2-3; 12 nucleotides align to TRBD2. The V and J ends lost 4 bases and 6 bases, in that order; junction bases with no gene match: 9. Germline CDR1 and CDR2: SGHDT and YYEEEE. The CDR3 runs to 16 residues. The CDR3 nucleotides are TGTGCCAGCAGCCCGACTAGCGGGAGTGGGGCGGATACGCAGTATTTT. It specifies CASSPTSGSGADTQYF.

This clonotype appeared many times. The rearrangement joins TRBV27 to TRBJ2-7; D ambiguous. Germline assignment: CDR1 MNHEY and CDR2 SMNVEV (reference sequence). V lost 3 bases, J lost 3 bases, and 9 bases lay in between. This CDR3 has 13 amino acids. The CDR3 DNA is TGTGCCAGCAGTTTTAACGGCGACTACGAGCAGTACTTC. Translated: CASSFNGDYEQYF.

This clonotype has just a few counts. The V and J genes are TRBV12-3 or TRBV12-4 and TRBJ2-7; D gene ambiguous. Trimming removed 3 bases from V and 4 bases from J, with 7 bases in between. The length of the CDR3 is 12 residues. CDR3 region: CASSLHKYEQYF. CDR3 DNA sequence: TGTGCCAGCAGTTTGCACAAGTACGAGCAGTACTTC.

This clonotype was detected many times. This chain uses TRBV18 with TRBJ2-1, with D tentatively TRBD2 (5 bases). The CDR3 extends over 16 amino acids. The germline gives CDR1 KGHSH, CDR2 LQKENI. The V end was cut by 5 bases, the J end by 2 bases, with 16 bases between. This CDR3 reads CASSNKAGPPYNEQFF. DNA of the CDR3: TGTGCCAGCTCAAATAAGGCGGGCCCACCCTACAATGAGCAGTTCTTC.

This clonotype was seen many times. J is TRBJ1-1 and V is TRBV2, with no clear D. The CDR3 is 14 amino acids. Germline lookup yields CDR1 SNHLY and CDR2 FYNNEI. The V and J ends lost 4 bases and 0 bases respectively, with 9 bases between them. In nucleotides, the CDR3 is TGTGCCAGCAGTGCTGGCACCTTGAACACTGAAGCTTTCTTT. The encoded protein is CASSAGTLNTEAFF.